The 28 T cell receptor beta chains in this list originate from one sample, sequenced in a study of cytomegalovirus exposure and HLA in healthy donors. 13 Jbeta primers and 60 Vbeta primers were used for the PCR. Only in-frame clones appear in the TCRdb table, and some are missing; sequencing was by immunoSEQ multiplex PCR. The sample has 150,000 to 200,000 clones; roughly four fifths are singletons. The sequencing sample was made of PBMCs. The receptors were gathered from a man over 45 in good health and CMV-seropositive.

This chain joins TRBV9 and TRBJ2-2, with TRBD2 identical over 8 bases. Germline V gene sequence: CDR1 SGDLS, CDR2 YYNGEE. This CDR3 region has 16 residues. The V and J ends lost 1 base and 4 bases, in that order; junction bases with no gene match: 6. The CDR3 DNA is TGTGCCAGCAGCGTATTAGCGGGGTTTGGCACCGGGGAGCTGTTTTTT. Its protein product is CASSVLAGFGTGELFF.

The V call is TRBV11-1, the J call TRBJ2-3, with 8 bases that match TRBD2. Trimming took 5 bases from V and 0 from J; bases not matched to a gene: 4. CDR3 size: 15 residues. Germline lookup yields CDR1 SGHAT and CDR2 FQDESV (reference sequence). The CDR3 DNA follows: TGTGCCAGCAGCCGACGGGAGGGTAGCACAGATACGCAGTATTTT. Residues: CASSRREGSTDTQYF.

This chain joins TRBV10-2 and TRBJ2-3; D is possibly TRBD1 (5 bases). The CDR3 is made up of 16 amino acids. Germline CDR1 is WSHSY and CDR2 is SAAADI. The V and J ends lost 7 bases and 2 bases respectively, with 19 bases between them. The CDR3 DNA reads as TGCGCCAGCACCGTCGACAGCGAGATATACACAGATACGCAGTATTTT. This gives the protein CASTVDSEIYTDTQYF.

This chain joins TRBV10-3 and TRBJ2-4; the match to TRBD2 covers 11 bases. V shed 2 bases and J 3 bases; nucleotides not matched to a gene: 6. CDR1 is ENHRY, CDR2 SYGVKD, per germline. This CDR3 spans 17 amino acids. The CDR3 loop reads CAISEAGTSGIKNIQYF. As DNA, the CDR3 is TGTGCCATCAGTGAGGCCGGGACTAGCGGAATCAAAAACATTCAGTACTTC.

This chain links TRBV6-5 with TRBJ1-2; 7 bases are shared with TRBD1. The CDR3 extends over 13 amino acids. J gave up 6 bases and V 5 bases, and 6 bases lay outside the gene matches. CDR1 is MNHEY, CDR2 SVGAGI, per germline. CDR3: CASSPGGQDGYTF. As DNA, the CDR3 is TGTGCCAGCAGTCCAGGGGGGCAGGATGGCTACACCTTC.

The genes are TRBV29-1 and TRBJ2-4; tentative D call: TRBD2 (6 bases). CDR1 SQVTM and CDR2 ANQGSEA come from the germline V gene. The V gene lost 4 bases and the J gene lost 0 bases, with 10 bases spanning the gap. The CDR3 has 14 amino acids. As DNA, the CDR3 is TGCAGCGTTGGTGTGGGACTAGCCAAAAACATTCAGTACTTC. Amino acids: CSVGVGLAKNIQYF.

This CDR3 reads CASSPVDRGYEQYF. The CDR3 DNA sequence: TGTGCCAGCAGTCCCGTGGACAGGGGCTACGAGCAGTACTTC. The V gene is TRBV28, the J gene TRBJ2-7; 9 bases are a match to TRBD1. CDR3 length: 14 residues. Germline V gives CDR1 MDHEN, CDR2 SYDVKM. Unmatched junction bases numbered 5, after V lost 5 bases and J lost 3 bases.

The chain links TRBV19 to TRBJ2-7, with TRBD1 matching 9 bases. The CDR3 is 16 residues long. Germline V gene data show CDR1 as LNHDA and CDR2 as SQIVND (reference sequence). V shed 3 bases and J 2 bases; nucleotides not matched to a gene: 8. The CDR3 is CASSIIPGQGTYEQYF. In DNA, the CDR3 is TGTGCCAGTAGTATTATACCCGGACAGGGGACCTACGAGCAGTACTTC.

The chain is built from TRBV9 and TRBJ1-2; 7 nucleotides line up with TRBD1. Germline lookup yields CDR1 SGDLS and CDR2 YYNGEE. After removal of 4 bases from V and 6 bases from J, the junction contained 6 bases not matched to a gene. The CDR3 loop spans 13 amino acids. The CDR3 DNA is TGTGCCAGCAGCAGGGCAGGGGGTAATGGCTACACCTTC. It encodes CASSRAGGNGYTF.

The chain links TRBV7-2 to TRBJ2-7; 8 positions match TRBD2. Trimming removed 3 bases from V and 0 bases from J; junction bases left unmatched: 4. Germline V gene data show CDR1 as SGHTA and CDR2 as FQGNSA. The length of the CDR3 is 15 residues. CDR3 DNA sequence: TGTGCCAGCAGCTTCCAGCGGGGGAGCTCCTACGAGCAGTACTTC. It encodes CASSFQRGSSYEQYF.

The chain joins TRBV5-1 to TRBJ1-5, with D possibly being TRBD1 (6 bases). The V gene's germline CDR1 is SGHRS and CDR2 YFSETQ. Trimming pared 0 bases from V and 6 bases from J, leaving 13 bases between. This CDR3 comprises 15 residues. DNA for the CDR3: TGCGCCAGCAGCTTGGGAGAGGGGGATGCTCAGCCCCAGCATTTT. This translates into CASSLGEGDAQPQHF. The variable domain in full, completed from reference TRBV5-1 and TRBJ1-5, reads KAGVTQTPRYLIKTRGQQVTLSCSPISGHRSVSWYQQTPGQGLQFLFEYFSETQRNKGNFPGRFSGRQFSNSRSEMNVSTLELGDSALYLCASSLGEGDAQPQHFGDGTRLSIL.

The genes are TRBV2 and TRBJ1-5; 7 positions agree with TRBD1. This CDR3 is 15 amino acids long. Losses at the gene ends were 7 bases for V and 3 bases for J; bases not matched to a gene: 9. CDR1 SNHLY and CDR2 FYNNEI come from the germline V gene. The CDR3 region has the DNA TGTGCCAGCAAGGACGCCGGGACAGACAATCAGCCCCAGCATTTT. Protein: CASKDAGTDNQPQHF.

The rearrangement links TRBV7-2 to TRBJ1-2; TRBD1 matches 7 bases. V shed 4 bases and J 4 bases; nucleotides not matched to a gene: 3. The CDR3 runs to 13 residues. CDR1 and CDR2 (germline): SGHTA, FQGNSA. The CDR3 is CASSWDRSYGYTF. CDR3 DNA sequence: TGTGCCAGCAGCTGGGACAGAAGCTATGGCTACACCTTC.

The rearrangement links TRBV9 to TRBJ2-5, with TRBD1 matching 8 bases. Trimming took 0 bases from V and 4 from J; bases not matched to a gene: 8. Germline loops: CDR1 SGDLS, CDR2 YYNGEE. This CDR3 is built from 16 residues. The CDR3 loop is CASSVGSGQGGETQYF. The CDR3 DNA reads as TGTGCCAGCAGCGTAGGGTCTGGACAGGGTGGAGAGACCCAGTACTTC.

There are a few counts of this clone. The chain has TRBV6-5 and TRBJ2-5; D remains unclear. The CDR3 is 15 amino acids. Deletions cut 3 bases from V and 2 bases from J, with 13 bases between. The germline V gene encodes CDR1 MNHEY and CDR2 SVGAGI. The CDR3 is CASSYSVGGQETQYF. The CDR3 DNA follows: TGTGCCAGCAGTTATAGTGTTGGCGGTCAAGAGACCCAGTACTTC.

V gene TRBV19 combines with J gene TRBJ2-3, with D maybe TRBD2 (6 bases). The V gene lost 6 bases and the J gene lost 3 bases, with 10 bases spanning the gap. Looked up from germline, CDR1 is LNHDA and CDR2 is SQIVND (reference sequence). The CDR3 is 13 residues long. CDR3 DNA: TGTGCCAGTAGCGGCGGGATTACAGATACGCAGTATTTT. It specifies CASSGGITDTQYF.

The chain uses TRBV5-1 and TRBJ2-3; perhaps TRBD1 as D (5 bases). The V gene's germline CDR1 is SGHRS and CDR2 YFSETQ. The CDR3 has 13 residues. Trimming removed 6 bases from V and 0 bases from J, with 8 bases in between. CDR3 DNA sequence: TGCGCCAGCAAAGGGGATAGCACAGATACGCAGTATTTT. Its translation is CASKGDSTDTQYF.

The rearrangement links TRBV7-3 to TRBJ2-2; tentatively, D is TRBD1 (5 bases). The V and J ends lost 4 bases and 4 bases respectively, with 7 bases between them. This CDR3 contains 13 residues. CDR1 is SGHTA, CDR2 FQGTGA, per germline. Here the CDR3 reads CASSSQATGELFF. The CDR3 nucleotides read TGTGCCAGCAGCTCACAGGCCACCGGGGAGCTGTTTTTT.

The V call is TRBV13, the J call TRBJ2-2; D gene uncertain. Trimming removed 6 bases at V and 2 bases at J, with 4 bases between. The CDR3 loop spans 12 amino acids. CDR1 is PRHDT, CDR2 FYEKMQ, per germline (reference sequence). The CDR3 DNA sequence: TGTGCCAGCAGATCAAACACCGGGGAGCTGTTTTTT. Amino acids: CASRSNTGELFF.

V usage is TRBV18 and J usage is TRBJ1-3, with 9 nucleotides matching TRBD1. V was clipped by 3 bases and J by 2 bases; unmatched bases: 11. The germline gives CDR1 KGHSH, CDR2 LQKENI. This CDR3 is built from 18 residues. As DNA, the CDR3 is TGTGCCAGCTCACCGAATGTAGTGAGGACAGGGGCTGGAAACACCATATATTTT. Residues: CASSPNVVRTGAGNTIYF.

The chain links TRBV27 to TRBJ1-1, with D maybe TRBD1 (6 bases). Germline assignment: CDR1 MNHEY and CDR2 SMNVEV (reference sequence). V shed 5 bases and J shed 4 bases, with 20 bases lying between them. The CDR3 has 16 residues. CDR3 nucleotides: TGTGCCAGCAGTCCCCCCGGGGGGCGCACGGGCACTGAAGCTTTCTTT. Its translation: CASSPPGGRTGTEAFF.

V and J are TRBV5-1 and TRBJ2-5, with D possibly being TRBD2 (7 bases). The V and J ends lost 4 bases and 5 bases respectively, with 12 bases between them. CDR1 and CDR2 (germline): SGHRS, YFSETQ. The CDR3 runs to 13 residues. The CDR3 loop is CASSRGGGETQYF. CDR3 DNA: TGCGCCAGCAGCCGCGGGGGCGGGGAGACCCAGTACTTC.

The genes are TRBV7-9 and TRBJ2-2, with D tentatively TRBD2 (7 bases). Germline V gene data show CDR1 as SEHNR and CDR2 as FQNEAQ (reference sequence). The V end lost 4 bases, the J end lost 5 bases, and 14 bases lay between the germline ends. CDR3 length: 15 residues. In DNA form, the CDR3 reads TGTGCCAGCAGCTCTGGACGGGGGGCGACCGGGGAGCTGTTTTTT. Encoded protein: CASSSGRGATGELFF. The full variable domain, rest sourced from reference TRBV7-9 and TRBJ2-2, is DTGVSQNPRHKITKRGQNVTFRCDPISEHNRLYWYRQTLGQGPEFLTYFQNEAQLEKSRLLSDRFSAERPKGSFSTLEIQRTEQGDSAMYLCASSSGRGATGELFFGEGSRLTVL.

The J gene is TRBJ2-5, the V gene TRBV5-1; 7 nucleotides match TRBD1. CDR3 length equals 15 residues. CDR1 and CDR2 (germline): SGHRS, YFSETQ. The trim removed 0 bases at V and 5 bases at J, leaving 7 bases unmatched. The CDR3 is CASSLGLQGRETQYF. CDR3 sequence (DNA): TGCGCCAGCAGCTTGGGCTTACAGGGGCGGGAGACCCAGTACTTC.

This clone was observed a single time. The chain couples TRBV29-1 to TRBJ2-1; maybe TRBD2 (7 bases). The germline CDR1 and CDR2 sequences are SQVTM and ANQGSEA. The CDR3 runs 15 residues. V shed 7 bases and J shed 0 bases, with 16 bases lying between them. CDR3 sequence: CSALKGGDSYNEQFF. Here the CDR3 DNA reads TGCAGCGCCCTCAAAGGGGGGGACTCCTACAATGAGCAGTTCTTC.

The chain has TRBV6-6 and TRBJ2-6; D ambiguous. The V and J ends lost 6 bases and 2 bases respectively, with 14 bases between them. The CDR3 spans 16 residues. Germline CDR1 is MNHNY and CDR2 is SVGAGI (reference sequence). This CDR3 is CASSPTLSPGANVLTF. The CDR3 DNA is TGTGCCAGCAGCCCCACTCTGTCGCCTGGGGCCAACGTCCTGACTTTC.

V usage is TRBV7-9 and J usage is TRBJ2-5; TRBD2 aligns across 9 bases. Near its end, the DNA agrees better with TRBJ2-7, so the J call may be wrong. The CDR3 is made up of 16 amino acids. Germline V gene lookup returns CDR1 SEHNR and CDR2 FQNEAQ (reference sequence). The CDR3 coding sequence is TGTGCCAGCAGTGAAGTTCGGGCAGCGGGAGGCGGCGAGCAGTACTTC. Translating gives CASSEVRAAGGGEQYF.

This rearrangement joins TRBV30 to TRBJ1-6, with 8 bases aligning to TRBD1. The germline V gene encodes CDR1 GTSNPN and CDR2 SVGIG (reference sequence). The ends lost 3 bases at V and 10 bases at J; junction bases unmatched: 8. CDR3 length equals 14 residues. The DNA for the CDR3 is TGTGCCTGGAGCTCAGGACAGGGACTGTCACCCCTCCACTTT. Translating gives CAWSSGQGLSPLHF.